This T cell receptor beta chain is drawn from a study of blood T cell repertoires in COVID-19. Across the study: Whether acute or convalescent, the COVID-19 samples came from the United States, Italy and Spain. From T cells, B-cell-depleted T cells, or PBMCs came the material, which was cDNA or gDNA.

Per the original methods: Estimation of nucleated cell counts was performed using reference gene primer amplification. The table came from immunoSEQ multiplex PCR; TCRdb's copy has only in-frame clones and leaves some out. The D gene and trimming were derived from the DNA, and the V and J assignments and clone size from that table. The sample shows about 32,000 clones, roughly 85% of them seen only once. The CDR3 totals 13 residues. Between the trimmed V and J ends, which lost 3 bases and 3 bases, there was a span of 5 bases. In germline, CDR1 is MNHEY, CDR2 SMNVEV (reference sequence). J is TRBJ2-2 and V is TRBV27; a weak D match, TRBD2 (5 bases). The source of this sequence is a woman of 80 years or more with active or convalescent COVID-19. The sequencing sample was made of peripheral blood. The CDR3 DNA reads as TGTGCCAGCAGTTTGGAGGACACCGGGGAGCTGTTTTTT. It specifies CASSLEDTGELFF.